This T cell receptor (beta chain) was sequenced during a study of breast tumors, draining lymph nodes, adjacent tissues. Overall study findings and caveats: Tumor TCR diversity was below lymph nodes but above nontumor tissue. That most tumor T cells come from lymph nodes remained unproven.

The lymph nodes were axillary draining lymph nodes from breast cancer patients. MiXCR, applied by TCRdb to the multiplex PCR reads, yields one record per CDR3 protein. The sample has approximately 130,000 distinct CDR3 sequences; 21% are singletons. There are a few counts of this clonotype. The target antigen is unknown. The source of this sequence is a female donor with breast cancer. Some clones in this sample may be carry-over from other donors' samples. Sequencing was carried out using axillary lymph node tissue.

The CDR3 spells CAWSVRTSGSFGASYNEQFF. The CDR3 nucleotides are TGTGCCTGGAGTGTGCGTACTAGCGGGTCCTTCGGAGCCTCCTACAATGAGCAGTTCTTC. This chain uses TRBV30 with TRBJ2-1; 9 nucleotides line up with TRBD2. The trim removed 0 bases at V and 0 bases at J, leaving 15 bases unmatched. This CDR3 has 20 amino acids. CDR1 GTSNPN and CDR2 SVGIG come from the germline V gene (reference sequence).